A selection of T cell receptor beta chains follows, all from one sample in a study of CD8 T cells in ankylosing spondylitis. MiXCR was run by TCRdb on the 5' RACE reads, yielding one entry per CDR3 protein. The profile covers 500,000 or so distinct CDR3 sequences, with over 4% appearing a single time and approximately 3.5% taken by the ten largest. The specimen was blood, either unsorted or a sorted T cell fraction (not recorded which). These receptors all come from a male donor with ankylosing spondylitis. Each CDR3 is given with its conserved first and last residue.

TRBV7-2 | CASSTVFSGGYEQYF
TRBV20-1 | CSAWEGSNYGYTF
TRBV9 | CASSVSNTEAFF
TRBV5-1 | CASSLEISGVGSDEQFF
TRBV20-1 | CSAERGSYNEQFF
TRBV7-2 | CASSLGAAEGQGTQYF
TRBV12-3/TRBV12-4 | CASSLRDVVTQYF
TRBV18 | CASSPGRDTGELFF
TRBV11-1 | CASSQTDTTRGSIYGYTF
TRBV20-1 | CSASNGYNF
TRBV7-9 | CASTRERGVYEQYF
TRBV20-1 | CSARKLAGGHEQYF